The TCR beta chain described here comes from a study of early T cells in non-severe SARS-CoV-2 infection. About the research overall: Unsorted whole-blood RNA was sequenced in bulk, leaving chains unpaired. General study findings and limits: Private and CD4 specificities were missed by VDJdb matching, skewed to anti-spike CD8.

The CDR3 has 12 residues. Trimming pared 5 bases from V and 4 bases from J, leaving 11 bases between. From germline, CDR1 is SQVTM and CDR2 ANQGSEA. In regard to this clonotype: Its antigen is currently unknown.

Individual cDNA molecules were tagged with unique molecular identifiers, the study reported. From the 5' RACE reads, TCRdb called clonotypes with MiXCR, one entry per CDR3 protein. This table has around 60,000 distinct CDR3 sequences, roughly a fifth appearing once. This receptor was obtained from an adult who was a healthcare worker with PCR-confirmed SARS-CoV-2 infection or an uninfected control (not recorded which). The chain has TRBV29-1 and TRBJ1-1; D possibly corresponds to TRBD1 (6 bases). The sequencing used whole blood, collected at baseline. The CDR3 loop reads CSVTGSATEAFF. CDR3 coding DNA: TGCAGCGTTACAGGGTCCGCCACTGAAGCTTTCTTT. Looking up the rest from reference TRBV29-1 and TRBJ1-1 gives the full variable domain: SAVISQKPSRDICQRGTSLTIQCQVDSQVTMMFWYRQQPGQSLTLIATANQGSEATYESGFVIDKFPISRPNLTFSTLTVSNMSPEDSSIYLCSVTGSATEAFFGQGTRLTVV.